Following are 32 T cell receptor beta chains from one sample sequenced in a study of cytomegalovirus exposure and HLA in healthy donors. The PCR was carried out with 60 Vbeta primers and 13 Jbeta primers. Repertoires were generated with immunoSEQ multiplex PCR, while TCRdb's copy carries only in-frame clones and drops some. The data contain about 180,000 clones, more than 75% of them singletons. The sample was PBMCs. These receptors came from a young woman in good health and CMV-seropositive.

The chain uses TRBV4-2 and TRBJ1-2; possibly TRBD1 for D (5 bases). Trimming took 5 bases from V and 8 from J, leaving 18 bases between them. The CDR3 contains 14 residues. CDR1 and CDR2 from the germline V gene are LGHNA and YNFKEQ. The CDR3 protein is CASSAQPDTQGYTF. The CDR3 DNA reads as TGTGCCAGCAGCGCACAACCGGACACGCAGGGCTACACCTTC.

V usage is TRBV2 and J usage is TRBJ2-1, with a possible D match to TRBD2 (6 bases). In germline, CDR1 is SNHLY, CDR2 FYNNEI. This CDR3 is built from 13 residues. Trimming left V 6 bases short and J 7 bases short, with 13 bases between. DNA of the CDR3: TGTGCCAGCAGGGCTAGCGTTCTTAATGAGCAGTTCTTC. This sequence encodes CASRASVLNEQFF.

On this clone itself: Mismatch with germline at one junction end may stem from a read error. This rearrangement joins TRBV30 to TRBJ1-6; D might be TRBD1 (5 bases). The CDR3 consists of 15 residues. Per germline, CDR1 GTSNPN and CDR2 SVGIG (reference sequence). The CDR3 nucleotides are TGTGCCTGGAGTAGTACAGGCATCAATAATTCACTCCTCCACTTT. Amino acid sequence: CAWSSTGINNSLLHF. Supplemented by reference TRBV30 and TRBJ1-6, the full variable domain reads SQTIHQWPATLVQPVGSPLSLECTVEGTSNPNLYWYRQAAGRGLQLLFYSVGIGQISSEVPQNLSASRPQDRQFILSSKKLLLSDSGFYLCAWSSTGINNSLLHFGNGTRLTVT.

The genes are TRBV5-1 and TRBJ2-5; tentatively, D is TRBD1 (6 bases). Germline CDR1 and CDR2: SGHRS and YFSETQ. V gave up 0 bases and J gave up 4 bases, with 10 bases separating them. The CDR3 loop spans 14 amino acids. The CDR3 sequence: CASSLGQVRETQYF. Written as DNA, the CDR3 is TGCGCCAGCAGCTTGGGACAGGTACGAGAGACCCAGTACTTC.

This clone has a handful of counts. The chain links TRBV28 to TRBJ2-3; 13 bases match TRBD2. Losses at the gene ends were 4 bases for V and 4 bases for J; bases not matched to a gene: 5. Germline-derived CDR1 and CDR2 are MDHEN and SYDVKM. The CDR3 totals 16 residues. The chain's CDR3 is CASSSRGLAGSDTQYF. The CDR3 DNA reads TGTGCCAGCAGTTCGAGGGGACTAGCGGGGTCAGATACGCAGTATTTT.

The count of this clone is one. For the CDR3, the DNA is TGCGCCAGCAGCCAAGTAGACAGAACCTACGAGCAGTACTTC. It yields the protein CASSQVDRTYEQYF. The V gene is TRBV4-1, the J gene TRBJ2-7; D possibly corresponds to TRBD1 (5 bases). The length of the CDR3 is 14 residues. CDR1 is MGHRA and CDR2 is YSYEKL in the germline V gene. Trimming pared 1 base from V and 2 bases from J, leaving 9 bases between.

As for this clone: At the DNA level, this CDR3 is encoded by other sequences in the same sample as well. The CDR3 protein is CASSQGVAGGFTDTQYF. The CDR3 DNA is TGCGCCAGCAGCCAAGGGGTAGCGGGGGGATTCACAGATACGCAGTATTTT. V gene TRBV4-3 combines with J gene TRBJ2-3; 10 bases agree with TRBD2. The CDR3 has 17 residues. The V gene end was trimmed by 1 base and the J gene end by 2 bases; junction bases not matched to a gene: 6. The germline gives CDR1 LGHNA, CDR2 YSLEER.

The J gene is TRBJ2-1, the V gene TRBV10-3, with TRBD1 identical over 10 bases. Germline trimming cut 0 bases from V and 4 bases from J; bases unmatched to any gene: 6. Germline V gene sequence: CDR1 ENHRY, CDR2 SYGVKD. This CDR3 region has 17 residues. In DNA form, the CDR3 reads TGTGCCATCAGTGAGTCGACTGGGACAGGGGAATACAATGAGCAGTTCTTC. This translates into CAISESTGTGEYNEQFF.

The genes are TRBV30 and TRBJ2-7; 9 positions match TRBD1. CDR1 is GTSNPN, CDR2 SVGIG, per germline (reference sequence). Unmatched junction bases numbered 12, after V lost 2 bases and J lost 4 bases. This CDR3 is 16 amino acids long. CDR3 loop: CAWSPTGTGTHYEQYF. The CDR3 DNA reads TGTGCCTGGAGTCCTACCGGGACAGGGACACATTACGAGCAGTACTTC. Drawing the rest from reference TRBV30 and TRBJ2-7, the complete variable domain is SQTIHQWPATLVQPVGSPLSLECTVEGTSNPNLYWYRQAAGRGLQLLFYSVGIGQISSEVPQNLSASRPQDRQFILSSKKLLLSDSGFYLCAWSPTGTGTHYEQYFGPGTRLTVT.

The V and J genes are TRBV6-1 and TRBJ2-1; 9 positions match TRBD2. J was trimmed by 5 bases and V by 4 bases; bases with no gene match: 6. The CDR3 length is 15 residues. CDR1 and CDR2 from the germline V gene are MNHNS and SASEGT. The chain's CDR3 is CASSGLAGAHNEQFF. In nucleotides, the CDR3 is TGTGCCAGCAGTGGATTAGCGGGGGCCCACAATGAGCAGTTCTTC.

The chain joins TRBV4-3 to TRBJ1-3; perhaps TRBD1 as D (6 bases). CDR1 is LGHNA, CDR2 YSLEER, per germline. Trimming removed 3 bases from V and 0 bases from J, with 9 bases in between. CDR3 length: 15 residues. The CDR3 loop reads CASSHAQGSGNTIYF. The CDR3, as DNA: TGCGCCAGCAGCCATGCACAGGGCTCTGGAAACACCATATATTTT.

The J gene is TRBJ2-5, the V gene TRBV10-1, with 11 bases identical to TRBD1. The J call is in doubt because the DNA end fits TRBJ2-7 better. The CDR3 is 14 amino acids. The germline V gene has CDR1 WNHNN and CDR2 SYGVQD (reference sequence). CDR3 loop: CASSADRGPDEQYF. The CDR3 DNA follows: TGCGCCAGCAGTGCGGACAGGGGGCCGGACGAGCAGTACTTC.

V gene TRBV5-1 combines with J gene TRBJ2-5; maybe TRBD2 (5 bases). The CDR3 contains 12 residues. V shed 0 bases and J shed 11 bases, with 11 bases lying between them. Germline lookup yields CDR1 SGHRS and CDR2 YFSETQ. CDR3 bases: TGCGCCAGCAGCTTGGTTTCGAGGGAGCAGTACTTC. Its translation is CASSLVSREQYF.

The chain joins TRBV9 to TRBJ2-6; 8 nucleotides agree with TRBD2. The CDR3 consists of 21 residues. V dropped 2 bases and J dropped 1; count of bases not matched to a gene: 17. Germline CDR1 reads SGDLS; CDR2 reads YYNGEE. The CDR3 DNA reads as TGTGCCAGCAGCGTCTCAGGGAGAGGCTGGGCGGGGGGTTCTGGGGCCAACGTCCTGACTTTC. It yields the protein CASSVSGRGWAGGSGANVLTF.

This rearrangement joins TRBV18 to TRBJ1-2; D is possibly TRBD1 (5 bases). The CDR3 sequence is 15 residues long. CDR1 and CDR2 (germline): KGHSH, LQKENI. V lost 0 bases and J 5 bases, leaving 13 bases between the germline ends. This CDR3 is CASSPPTAGEYGYTF. The DNA of the CDR3 is TGTGCCAGCTCACCACCTACTGCGGGGGAGTATGGCTACACCTTC.

This rearrangement joins TRBV5-1 to TRBJ1-4; 9 bases line up with TRBD1. The germline gives CDR1 SGHRS, CDR2 YFSETQ. The CDR3 totals 14 residues. The V and J ends lost 0 bases and 12 bases, in that order; junction bases with no gene match: 6. CDR3 in DNA: TGCGCCAGCAGCTTGGGGGGCAGGACAGGGGAACTGTTTTTT. This encodes CASSLGGRTGELFF.

The CDR3 DNA is TGTGCCAGCAGTTACTCGAATCCCGACTCGACCTACGAGCAGTACTTC. Encoded protein: CASSYSNPDSTYEQYF. The chain has TRBV6-5 and TRBJ2-5; D call uncertain. The DNA end is a closer match to TRBJ2-7, so the J assignment may be wrong. Germline V gene sequence: CDR1 MNHEY, CDR2 SVGAGI. This CDR3 contains 16 residues.

The chain couples TRBV11-2 to TRBJ2-1; 9 bases match TRBD2. Germline trimming cut 2 bases from V and 10 bases from J; bases unmatched to any gene: 12. The CDR3 covers 16 residues. Germline V gene sequence: CDR1 SGHAT, CDR2 FQNNGV. CDR3 nucleotide sequence: TGTGCCAGCAGCTTATTCCGCGCGGGGGGGGCCGGGGAGCAGTTCTTC. It translates to CASSLFRAGGAGEQFF.

The gene calls are TRBV6-5 and TRBJ2-1, with D perhaps TRBD2 (5 bases). From germline, CDR1 is MNHEY and CDR2 SVGAGI. V shed 7 bases and J shed 9 bases, with 10 bases lying between them. The CDR3 loop spans 11 amino acids. CDR3 DNA sequence: TGTGCCAGCATGTCCCGGGGTGAGCAGTTCTTC. Its protein is CASMSRGEQFF.

The CDR3 DNA is TGTGCCAGCAGTCAGGGGGCAGGAGAGACCCAGTACTTC. Translated, it gives CASSQGAGETQYF. The chain is built from TRBV7-3 and TRBJ2-5; 8 bases are a match to TRBD1. The germline V gene has CDR1 SGHTA and CDR2 FQGTGA. The ends lost 6 bases at V and 4 bases at J; junction bases unmatched: 4. CDR3 length: 13 residues. Full variable domain (outside the CDR3, taken from reference TRBV7-3 and TRBJ2-5): GAGVSQTPSNKVTEKGKYVELRCDPISGHTALYWYRQSLGQGPEFLIYFQGTGAADDSGLPNDRFFAVRPEGSVSTLKIQRTERGDSAVYLCASSQGAGETQYFGPGTRLLVL.

Concerning this clone itself: One end of the junction fails to match germline, which may point to a read error. The rearrangement uses TRBV15 and TRBJ2-3, with TRBD2 matching 7 bases. The germline V gene encodes CDR1 LNHNV and CDR2 YYDKDF (reference sequence). The CDR3 consists of 15 residues. The CDR3 sequence: CATSRDASGTDTQYF. In nucleotides, the CDR3 is TGTGCCACCAGCAGAGATGCTAGCGGCACGGATACGCAGTATTTT.

The chain links TRBV7-8 to TRBJ2-7; TRBD1 matches at 7 bases. Losses at the gene ends were 1 base for V and 3 bases for J; bases not matched to a gene: 6. In germline, CDR1 is SGHVS, CDR2 FQNEAQ. This CDR3 comprises 15 residues. Here the CDR3 reads CASSLGRQGVYEQYF. CDR3 DNA sequence: TGTGCCAGCAGCTTAGGGAGACAGGGAGTCTACGAGCAGTACTTC.

V is TRBV18 and J is TRBJ1-3; D gene uncertain. CDR3 size: 15 residues. Trimming took 2 bases from V and 2 from J, leaving 10 bases between them. CDR1 is KGHSH, CDR2 LQKENI, per germline. The CDR3 bases are TGTGCCAGCTCACCAACCGGGGTCGCTGGAAACACCATATATTTT. Its protein is CASSPTGVAGNTIYF. Based on the CDR3 plus reference TRBV18 and TRBJ1-3, the full variable domain is NAGVMQNPRHLVRRRGQEARLRCSPMKGHSHVYWYRQLPEEGLKFMVYLQKENIIDESGMPKERFSAEFPKEGPSILRIQQVVRGDSAAYFCASSPTGVAGNTIYFGEGSWLTVV.

In the case of this clone: Relative to the germline gene, one junction end is altered; a read error may explain this. The chain couples TRBV7-9 to TRBJ1-2, with 12 nucleotides matching TRBD1. This CDR3 is 19 amino acids long. CDR1 and CDR2 from the germline V gene are SEHNR and FQNEAQ (reference sequence). CDR3 residues: CSSSSPFSGTGGRGYGYTF. The CDR3 DNA follows: TGTTCCAGCAGCTCCCCGTTCTCCGGGACAGGGGGCAGGGGCTATGGCTACACCTTC. Variable domain in full (rest from reference TRBV7-9 and TRBJ1-2): DTGVSQNPRHKITKRGQNVTFRCDPISEHNRLYWYRQTLGQGPEFLTYFQNEAQLEKSRLLSDRFSAERPKGSFSTLEIQRTEQGDSAMYLCSSSSPFSGTGGRGYGYTFGSGTRLTVV.

The V and J genes are TRBV10-3 and TRBJ2-3; tentative D call: TRBD1 (6 bases). The ends were cut back, 3 bases at V and 3 bases at J, with 13 bases in the middle. Germline-derived CDR1 and CDR2 are ENHRY and SYGVKD. The CDR3 consists of 15 residues. The chain's CDR3 is CAISEGGVATDTQYF. CDR3 nucleotide sequence: TGTGCCATCAGTGAAGGGGGAGTAGCGACAGATACGCAGTATTTT.

The genes are TRBV5-1 and TRBJ1-1; D unclear. The CDR3 covers 14 residues. In germline, CDR1 is SGHRS, CDR2 YFSETQ. The V end was cut by 0 bases, the J end by 0 bases, with 6 bases between. The CDR3 sequence is CASSLVTMNTEAFF. As DNA, the CDR3 is TGCGCCAGCAGCTTGGTCACAATGAACACTGAAGCTTTCTTT.

The chain recombines TRBV4-1 with TRBJ1-6, with D possibly matching TRBD1 (6 bases). The V gene lost 4 bases and the J gene lost 7 bases, with 17 bases spanning the gap. The CDR3 totals 16 residues. In germline, CDR1 is MGHRA, CDR2 YSYEKL. CDR3 in DNA: TGCGCCAGCAGCCCTAACCCGGGGACACCGAATTCACCCCTCCACTTT. Its protein is CASSPNPGTPNSPLHF.

The rearrangement links TRBV5-5 to TRBJ2-3; D not certain. Germline values: CDR1 SGHKS, CDR2 YYEKEE (reference sequence). Trimming took 5 bases from V and 3 from J, leaving 7 bases between them. The CDR3 contains 12 residues. Here the CDR3 reads CASSLLTDTQYF. DNA of the CDR3: TGTGCCAGCAGTTTATTAACAGATACGCAGTATTTT.

In this sample, this clone turned up once. The V call is TRBV19, the J call TRBJ1-4, with D maybe TRBD1 (5 bases). This CDR3 spans 18 amino acids. V was cut by 0 bases and J by 0 bases, with 14 bases left in between. Germline values: CDR1 LNHDA, CDR2 SQIVND (reference sequence). The CDR3 reads CASSIDAAVGPTNEKLFF. In DNA, the CDR3 is TGTGCCAGTAGTATAGATGCGGCCGTGGGGCCAACTAATGAAAAACTGTTTTTT.

This chain uses TRBV5-1 with TRBJ1-1; the D gene is possibly TRBD1 (6 bases). Germline V gene data show CDR1 as SGHRS and CDR2 as YFSETQ. The CDR3 contains 14 residues. V gave up 2 bases and J gave up 9 bases, with 17 bases separating them. CDR3 DNA sequence: TGCGCCAGCAGCTTACCAGGGGACGGAAGGAAAGCTTTCTTT. Translation: CASSLPGDGRKAFF.

In DNA, the CDR3 is TGTGCCAGCAGCGTAGGCCCCCCAACTAGCGGCCAAGAGACCCAGTACTTC. This gives the protein CASSVGPPTSGQETQYF. The chain joins TRBV9 to TRBJ2-5; 8 bases are shared with TRBD2. The CDR3 contains 17 residues. Germline V gene lookup returns CDR1 SGDLS and CDR2 YYNGEE. V trimming: 0 bases; J trimming: 1 base; junction bases outside the gene matches: 8.

V is TRBV5-1 and J is TRBJ2-1; D uncertain. The CDR3 has 14 amino acids. Trimming took off 0 bases at V and 5 bases at J, with 9 bases between the two ends. The germline gives CDR1 SGHRS, CDR2 YFSETQ. The CDR3 DNA is TGCGCCAGCAGCTTGGGGGTAGCCGACAATGAGCAGTTCTTC. Residues: CASSLGVADNEQFF.